This record covers a single T cell receptor (beta chain). It has no known antigen specificity. No base qualities exist here, and no much larger clone lies one base off it. The data stem from a study of T cell responses to AZD1222 COVID-19 vaccine (dated by TCRdb to about 2021). Looking at the study overall: TCR sequencing was performed for roughly 240 trial participants, of whom about 200 were given two doses of AZD1222 and some 26 were given two doses of MenACWY control vaccine. Trial participants were enrolled by age into subgroups of 18-55, 56-69 and 70-plus years, and 148, 28 and 57 TCR-sequenced participants, respectively, were included in these subgroups. General findings and caveats noted by the study authors: Only five or six AZD1222 recipients were SARS-CoV-2 seropositive at baseline, limiting conclusions about previously exposed vaccinees. Most participants were white British and females outnumbered males, and the authors suggested that clonal diversity may have been underestimated. A significant rise in spike-specific TCR breadth and depth was observed after two AZD1222 doses relative to day 0 and relative to MenACWY recipients. Because no samples from the day 14 peak response were available, repertoires could be characterized only after the peak T cell response. CD4 TCRs associated with the vaccine covered the entire spike protein, and the dominant responses were in regions 160-218 and 743-854. In the small 56-69-year group, the increase in depth fell short of significance, most likely because of low power. Epitopes outside the regions mutated in the B.1.351 and B.1.1.7 variants were reportedly recognized by nearly half of the unique spike-specific TCRs.

The sample's time point label, in plain terms: about 28 days (+/-7) after the second vaccine dose. The sample's treatment or condition label, decoded: meningococcal conjugate vaccine given as trial control. Samples from vaccinated people were obtained from the UK trials COV001 and COV002, which included a single-blind randomized controlled phase 2/3 trial of AZD1222 (ChAdOx1 nCoV-19) in healthy adults. For TCRbeta chain sequencing, PBMC samples were collected from trial participants at day 0 and at day 28 after the second dose. The CDR3 regions of human TCRbeta chains were analyzed by immunosequencing. Per the source publication's procedure: TCRs in the repertoires were compared against a reference library of SARS-CoV-2-specific TCRs that had been generated with the MIRA antigen-specificity platform. Breadth was defined as the fraction of unique TCRs that were SARS-CoV-2-associated, and depth was defined as the fraction of total T cells that were SARS-CoV-2-associated. Each spike-specific TCR was assigned to its reactive spike region and to a CD4 or CD8 class using the MIRA data. Log10-transformed breadth and depth values were compared by one-way ANOVA with Sidak's multiple comparisons tests. In TCRdb, the immuneACCESS table is reduced to in-frame sequences with V and J assigned. These tables do not hold every clone; where another copy was compared, an unresolved V gene accounts for under half, and the others remain unexplained. V and J calls and clone size are copied from that table; D and trimming were computed from the DNA. The sample contains about 140,000 clones, roughly 86% of them found a single time. About 5% of the sample rests with the top ten.

Based on the germline V gene (reference sequence), the CDR1 and CDR2 sequences are SEHNR and FQNEAQ. The V end loses 4 bases and the J end loses 3 bases, and a stretch of 10 bases separates them. Reading from cysteine to phenylalanine, the CDR3 counts 14 amino acids. Only the CDR3 portion is preserved as DNA: 42 bases, with reading frame beginning at the first base. In this chain, TRBV7-9 is recombined with TRBJ1-5; a tentative D match to TRBD1 spans 5 bases. The clonotype was recovered from an adult who received the MenACWY meningococcal vaccine as a control. The source material was peripheral blood, sampled 28 days after the second dose of the MenACWY control vaccine. The CDR3 is CASSSDSLNQPQHF. The DNA reads TGTGCCAGCAGCTCCGACAGCCTCAATCAGCCCCAGCATTTT.